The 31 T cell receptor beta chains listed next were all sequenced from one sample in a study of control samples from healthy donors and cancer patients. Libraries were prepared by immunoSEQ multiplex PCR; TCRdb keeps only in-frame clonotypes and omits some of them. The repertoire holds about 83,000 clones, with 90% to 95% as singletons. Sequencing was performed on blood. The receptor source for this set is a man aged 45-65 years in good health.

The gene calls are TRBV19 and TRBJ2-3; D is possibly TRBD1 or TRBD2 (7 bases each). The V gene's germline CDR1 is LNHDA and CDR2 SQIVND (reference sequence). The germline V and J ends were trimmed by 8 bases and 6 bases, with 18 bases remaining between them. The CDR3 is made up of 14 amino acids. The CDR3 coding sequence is TGTGCCAGTTCCCCAGGGGGGGGCAGGGATACGCAGTATTTT. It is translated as CASSPGGGRDTQYF.

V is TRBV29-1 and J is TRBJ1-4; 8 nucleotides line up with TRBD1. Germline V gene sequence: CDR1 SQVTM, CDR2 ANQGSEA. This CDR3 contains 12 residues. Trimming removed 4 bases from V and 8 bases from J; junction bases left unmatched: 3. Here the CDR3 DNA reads TGCAGCGTTGCCGGGACAGGAGAAAAACTGTTTTTT. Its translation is CSVAGTGEKLFF.

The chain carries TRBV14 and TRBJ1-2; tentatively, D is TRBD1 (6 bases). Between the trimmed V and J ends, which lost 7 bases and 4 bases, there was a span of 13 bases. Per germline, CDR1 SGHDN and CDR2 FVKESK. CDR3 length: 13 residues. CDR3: CASTQGRFYGYTF. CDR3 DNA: TGTGCCAGCACACAGGGTCGATTCTATGGCTACACCTTC.

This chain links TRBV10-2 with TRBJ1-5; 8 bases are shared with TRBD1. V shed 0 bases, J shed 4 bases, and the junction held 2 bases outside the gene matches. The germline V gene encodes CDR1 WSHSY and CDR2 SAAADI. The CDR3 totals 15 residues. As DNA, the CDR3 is TGCGCCAGCAGTGAGTCCGACAGGGGTAATCAGCCCCAGCATTTT. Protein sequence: CASSESDRGNQPQHF.

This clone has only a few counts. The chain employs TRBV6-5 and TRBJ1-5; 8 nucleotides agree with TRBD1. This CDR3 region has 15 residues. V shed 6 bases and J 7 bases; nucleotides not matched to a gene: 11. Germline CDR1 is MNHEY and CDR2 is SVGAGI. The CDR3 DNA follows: TGTGCCAGCAGGAGAGCAGCATCAGGGGGCCAGCCCCAGCATTTT. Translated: CASRRAASGGQPQHF.

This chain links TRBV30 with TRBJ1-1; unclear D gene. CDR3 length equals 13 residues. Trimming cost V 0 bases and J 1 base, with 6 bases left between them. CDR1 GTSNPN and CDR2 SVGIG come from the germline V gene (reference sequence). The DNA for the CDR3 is TGTGCCTGGAGTGTTGGGAAGAACACTGAAGCTTTCTTT. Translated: CAWSVGKNTEAFF.

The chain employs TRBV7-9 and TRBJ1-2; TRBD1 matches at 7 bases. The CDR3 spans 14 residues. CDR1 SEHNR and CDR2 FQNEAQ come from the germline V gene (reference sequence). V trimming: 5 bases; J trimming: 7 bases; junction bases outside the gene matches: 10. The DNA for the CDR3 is TGTGCCAGCAGCCTATCGGACAGGACGCTTGGCTACACCTTC. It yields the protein CASSLSDRTLGYTF.

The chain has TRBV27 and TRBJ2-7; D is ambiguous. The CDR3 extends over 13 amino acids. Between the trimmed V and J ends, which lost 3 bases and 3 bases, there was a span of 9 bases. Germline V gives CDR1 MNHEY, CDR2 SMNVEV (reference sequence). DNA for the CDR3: TGTGCCAGCAGTTTGCGTGTGCTCTACGAGCAGTACTTC. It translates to CASSLRVLYEQYF.

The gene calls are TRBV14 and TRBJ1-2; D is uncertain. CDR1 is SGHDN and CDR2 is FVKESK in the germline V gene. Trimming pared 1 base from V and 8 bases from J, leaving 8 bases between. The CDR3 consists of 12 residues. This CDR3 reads CASSQGGYGYTF. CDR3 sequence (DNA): TGTGCCAGCAGCCAAGGAGGATACGGCTACACCTTC.

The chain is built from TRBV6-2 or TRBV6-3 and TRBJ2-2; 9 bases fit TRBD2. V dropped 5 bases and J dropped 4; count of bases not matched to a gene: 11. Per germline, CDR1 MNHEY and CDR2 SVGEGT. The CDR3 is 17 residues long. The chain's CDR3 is CASSRAGGYQPTGELFF. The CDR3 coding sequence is TGTGCCAGCAGTCGCGCGGGAGGGTATCAACCCACCGGGGAGCTGTTTTTT.

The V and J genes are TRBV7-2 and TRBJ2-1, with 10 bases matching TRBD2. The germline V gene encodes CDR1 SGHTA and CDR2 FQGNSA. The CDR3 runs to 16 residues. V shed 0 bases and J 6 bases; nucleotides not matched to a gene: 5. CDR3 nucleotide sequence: TGTGCCAGCAGCTTAGCGCTCAGCGGGGGGGCCAATGAGCAGTTCTTC. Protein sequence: CASSLALSGGANEQFF.

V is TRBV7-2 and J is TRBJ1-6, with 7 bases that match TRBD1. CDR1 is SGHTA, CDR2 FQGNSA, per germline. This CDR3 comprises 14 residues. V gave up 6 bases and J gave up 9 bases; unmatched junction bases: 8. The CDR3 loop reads CASSLQGSASPLHF. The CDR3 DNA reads TGTGCCAGCAGTCTACAGGGGTCGGCTTCACCCCTCCACTTT.

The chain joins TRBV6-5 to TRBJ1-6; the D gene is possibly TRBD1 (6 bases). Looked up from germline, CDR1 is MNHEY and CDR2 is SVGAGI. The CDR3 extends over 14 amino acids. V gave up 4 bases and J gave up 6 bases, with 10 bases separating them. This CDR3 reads CASSSGQLNSPLHF. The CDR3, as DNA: TGTGCCAGCAGTTCAGGACAGCTTAATTCACCCCTCCACTTT.

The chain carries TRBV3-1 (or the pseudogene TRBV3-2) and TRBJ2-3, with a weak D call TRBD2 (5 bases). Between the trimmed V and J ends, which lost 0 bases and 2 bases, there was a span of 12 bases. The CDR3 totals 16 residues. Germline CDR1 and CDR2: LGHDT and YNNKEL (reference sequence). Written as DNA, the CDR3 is TGTGCCAGCAGCCAAGACCCGGGGAGCTACACAGATACGCAGTATTTT. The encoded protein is CASSQDPGSYTDTQYF.

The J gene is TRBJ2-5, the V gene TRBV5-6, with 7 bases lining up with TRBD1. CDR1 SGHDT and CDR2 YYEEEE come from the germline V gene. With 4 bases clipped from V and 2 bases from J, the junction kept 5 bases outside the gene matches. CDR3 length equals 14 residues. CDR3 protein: CASSLRTGQETQYF. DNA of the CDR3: TGTGCCAGCAGCCTGAGGACAGGACAAGAGACCCAGTACTTC. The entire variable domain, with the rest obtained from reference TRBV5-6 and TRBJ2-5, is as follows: DAGVTQSPTHLIKTRGQQVTLRCSPKSGHDTVSWYQQALGQGPQFIFQYYEEEERQRGNFPDRFSGHQFPNYSSELNVNALLLGDSALYLCASSLRTGQETQYFGPGTRLLVL.

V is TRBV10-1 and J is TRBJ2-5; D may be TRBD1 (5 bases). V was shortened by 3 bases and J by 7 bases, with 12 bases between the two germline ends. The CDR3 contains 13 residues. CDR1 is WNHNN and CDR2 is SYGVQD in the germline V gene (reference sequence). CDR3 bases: TGCGCCAGCAGTGATCAAGGGGTCGGGACCCAGTACTTC. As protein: CASSDQGVGTQYF.

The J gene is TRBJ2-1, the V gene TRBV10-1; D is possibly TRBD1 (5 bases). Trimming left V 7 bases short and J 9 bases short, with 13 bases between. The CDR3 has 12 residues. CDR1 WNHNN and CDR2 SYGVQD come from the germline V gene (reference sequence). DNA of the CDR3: TGCGCCAGCAACAATGGGGCGAGTGAGCAGTTCTTC. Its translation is CASNNGASEQFF.

CDR3 loop: CASSPQGITEAFF. CDR3 coding DNA: TGTGCCAGCAGCCCCCAGGGAATCACTGAAGCTTTCTTT. The V gene is TRBV2, the J gene TRBJ1-1, with D tentatively TRBD1 (5 bases). The germline CDR1 and CDR2 sequences are SNHLY and FYNNEI. Trimming pared 6 bases from V and 4 bases from J, leaving 12 bases between. The CDR3 sequence is 13 residues long. The whole variable domain, remainder taken from reference TRBV2 and TRBJ1-1, is EPEVTQTPSHQVTQMGQEVILRCVPISNHLYFYWYRQILGQKVEFLVSFYNNEISEKSEIFDDQFSVERPDGSNFTLKIRSTKLEDSAMYFCASSPQGITEAFFGQGTRLTVV.

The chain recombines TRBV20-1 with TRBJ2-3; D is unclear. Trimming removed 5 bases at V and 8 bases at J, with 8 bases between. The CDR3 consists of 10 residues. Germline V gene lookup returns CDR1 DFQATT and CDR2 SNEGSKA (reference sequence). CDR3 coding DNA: TGCAGTGCTCAAGTAGGTACGCAGTATTTT. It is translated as CSAQVGTQYF.

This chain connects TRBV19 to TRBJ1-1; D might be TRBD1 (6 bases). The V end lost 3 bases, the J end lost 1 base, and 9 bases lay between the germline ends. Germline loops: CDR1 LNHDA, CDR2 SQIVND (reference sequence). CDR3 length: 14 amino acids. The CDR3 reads CASSIMTGNTEAFF. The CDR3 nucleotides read TGTGCCAGTAGTATCATGACAGGGAACACTGAAGCTTTCTTT.

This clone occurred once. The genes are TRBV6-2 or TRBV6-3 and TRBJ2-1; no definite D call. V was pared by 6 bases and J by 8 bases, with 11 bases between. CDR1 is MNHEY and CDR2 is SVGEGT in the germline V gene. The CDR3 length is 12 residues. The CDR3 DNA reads TGTGCCAGCAGCCCCGAGAGATATGAGCAGTTCTTC. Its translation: CASSPERYEQFF.

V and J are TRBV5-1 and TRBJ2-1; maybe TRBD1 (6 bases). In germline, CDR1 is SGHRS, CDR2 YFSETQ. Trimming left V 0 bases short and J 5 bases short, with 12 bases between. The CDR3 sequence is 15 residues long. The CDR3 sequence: CASSLVGAPHNEQFF. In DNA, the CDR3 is TGCGCCAGCAGCTTGGTGGGGGCGCCCCACAATGAGCAGTTCTTC.

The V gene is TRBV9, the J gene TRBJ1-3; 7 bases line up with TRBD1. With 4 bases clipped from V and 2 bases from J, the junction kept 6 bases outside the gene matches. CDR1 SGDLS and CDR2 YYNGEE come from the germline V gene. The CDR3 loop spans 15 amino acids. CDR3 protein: CASSPADRPGNTIYF. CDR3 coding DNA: TGTGCCAGCAGCCCGGCGGACAGGCCTGGAAACACCATATATTTT. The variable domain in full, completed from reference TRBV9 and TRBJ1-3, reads DSGVTQTPKHLITATGQRVTLRCSPRSGDLSVYWYQQSLDQGLQFLIQYYNGEERAKGNILERFSAQQFPDLHSELNLSSLELGDSALYFCASSPADRPGNTIYFGEGSWLTVV.

The DNA of the CDR3 is TGCGCCAGCACCTCGACTAGCGGTAACAATGAGCAGTTCTTC. Encoded protein: CASTSTSGNNEQFF. This chain uses TRBV5-1 with TRBJ2-1; the match to TRBD2 covers 9 bases. J gave up 5 bases and V 6 bases, and 6 bases lay outside the gene matches. The CDR3 is made up of 14 amino acids. Germline V gene data show CDR1 as SGHRS and CDR2 as YFSETQ. The full variable domain, in which reference TRBV5-1 and TRBJ2-1 provide the parts outside the CDR3, is KAGVTQTPRYLIKTRGQQVTLSCSPISGHRSVSWYQQTPGQGLQFLFEYFSETQRNKGNFPGRFSGRQFSNSRSEMNVSTLELGDSALYLCASTSTSGNNEQFFGPGTRLTVL.

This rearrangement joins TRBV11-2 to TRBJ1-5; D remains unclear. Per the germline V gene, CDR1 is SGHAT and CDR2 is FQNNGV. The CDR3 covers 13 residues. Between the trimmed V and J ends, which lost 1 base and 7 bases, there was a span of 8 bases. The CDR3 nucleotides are TGTGCCAGCAGCTTAGGGGATCGGCAGCCCCAGCATTTT. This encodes CASSLGDRQPQHF.

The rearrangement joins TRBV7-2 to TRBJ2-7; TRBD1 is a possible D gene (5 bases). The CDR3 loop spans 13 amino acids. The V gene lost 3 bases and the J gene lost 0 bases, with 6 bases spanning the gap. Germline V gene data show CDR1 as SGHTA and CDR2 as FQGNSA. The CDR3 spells CASSLDISYEQYF. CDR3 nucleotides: TGTGCCAGCAGCTTGGACATCTCCTACGAGCAGTACTTC.

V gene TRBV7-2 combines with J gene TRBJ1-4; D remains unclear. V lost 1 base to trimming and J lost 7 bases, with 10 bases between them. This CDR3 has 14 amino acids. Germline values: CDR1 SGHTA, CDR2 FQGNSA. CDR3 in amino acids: CASSLGGMGEKLFF. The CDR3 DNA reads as TGTGCCAGCAGCTTAGGTGGGATGGGTGAAAAACTGTTTTTT.

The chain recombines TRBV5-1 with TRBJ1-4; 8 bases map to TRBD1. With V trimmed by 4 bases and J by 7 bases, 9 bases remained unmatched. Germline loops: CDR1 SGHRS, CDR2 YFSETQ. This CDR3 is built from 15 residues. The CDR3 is CASSGTGTGGEKLFF. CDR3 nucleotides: TGCGCCAGCAGCGGAACCGGGACAGGTGGTGAAAAACTGTTTTTT.

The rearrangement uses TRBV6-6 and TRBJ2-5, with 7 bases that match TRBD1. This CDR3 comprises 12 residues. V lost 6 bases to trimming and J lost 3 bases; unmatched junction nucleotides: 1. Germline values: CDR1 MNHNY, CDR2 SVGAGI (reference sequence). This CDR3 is CASSGTEETQYF. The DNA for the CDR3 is TGTGCCAGCAGCGGGACAGAAGAGACCCAGTACTTC.

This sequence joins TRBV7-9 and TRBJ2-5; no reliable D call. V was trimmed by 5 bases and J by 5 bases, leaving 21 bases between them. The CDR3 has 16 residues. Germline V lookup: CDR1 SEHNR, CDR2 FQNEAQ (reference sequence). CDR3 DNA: TGTGCCAGCAGCCCCCCTTTGGGGTCTCTTGGGGAGACCCAGTACTTC. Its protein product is CASSPPLGSLGETQYF.

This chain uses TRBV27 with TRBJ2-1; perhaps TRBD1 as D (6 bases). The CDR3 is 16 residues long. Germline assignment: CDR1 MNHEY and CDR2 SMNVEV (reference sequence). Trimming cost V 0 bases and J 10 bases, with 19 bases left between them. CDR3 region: CASSLSRTVLRAEQFF. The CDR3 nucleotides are TGTGCCAGCAGTTTATCGCGGACAGTCCTCCGCGCCGAGCAGTTCTTC.